A single sample is the source of the 2 T cell receptor beta chains below, sequenced in a study of identical twins. TCRdb passed the 5' RACE reads through MiXCR, listing each CDR3 protein once. Of around 650,000 distinct CDR3 sequences in the sample, about 7% are singletons; the top ten hold 1.6%. These records were also assigned to another study, of yellow fever vaccine responses in identical twins.

Sequences were obtained from PBMCs. The receptors originated from a woman under 30 in good health.

This clonotype has a count of ten or more. The genes are TRBV7-8 and TRBJ2-4; perhaps TRBD1 as D (5 bases). This CDR3 region has 18 residues. Trimming took off 0 bases at V and 0 bases at J, with 15 bases between the two ends. CDR1 is SGHVS, CDR2 FQNEAQ, per germline. The CDR3 DNA reads TGTGCCAGCAGCTTAGCGCAAAGGACAACTATAGCCAAAAACATTCAGTACTTC. This translates into CASSLAQRTTIAKNIQYF. The variable domain in full, with the rest retrieved from reference TRBV7-8 and TRBJ2-4, is GAGVSQSPRYKVAKRGQDVALRCDPISGHVSLFWYQQALGQGPEFLTYFQNEAQLDKSGLPSDRFFAERPEGSVSTLKIQRTQQEDSAVYLCASSLAQRTTIAKNIQYFGAGTRLSVL.

This clonotype was recorded many times. This chain joins TRBV28 and TRBJ2-2; TRBD1 aligns across 8 bases. CDR1 is MDHEN and CDR2 is SYDVKM in the germline V gene. After removal of 9 bases from V and 4 bases from J, the junction contained 13 bases not matched to a gene. The CDR3 contains 16 residues. In nucleotides, the CDR3 is TGTGCCAGTGACTTGGGGCAGGGGGCGGTCACCGGGGAGCTGTTTTTT. It yields the protein CASDLGQGAVTGELFF.